This T cell receptor beta chain was identified during a study of cytomegalovirus exposure and HLA in healthy donors. Across the study: Within the Caucasian-associated ancestry cluster were 81% of the approximately 400 genotyped donors. Points from the study as a whole: Later analysis identified several of the most significant clusters that appeared linked to common viral pathogens. It is likely that the observed cluster of highly shared sequence variants was a sequencing artifact.

PCR primers comprised 60 Vbeta and 13 Jbeta primers. Clones were read by immunoSEQ multiplex PCR, and TCRdb kept only the in-frame ones, dropping some. The table has under 200,000 clones, 70% to 90% seen once. Regarding this clone: Its target is not known.

Germline CDR1 and CDR2: MNHEY and SMNVEV (reference sequence). The CDR3 has 15 amino acids. With 1 base removed from V and 0 bases from J, the gap between germline ends came to 7 bases. V gene TRBV27 combines with J gene TRBJ2-1; D remains ambiguous. Sequenced material: PBMCs. The source of this sequence is a woman in her twenties or thirties in good health and CMV-seronegative. The CDR3 nucleotides are TGTGCCAGCAGTTTATATTATAGCTCCTACAATGAGCAGTTCTTC. Amino acids: CASSLYYSSYNEQFF.